Listed below are T cell receptor beta chains from one sample, sequenced in a study of shared clonotypes between healthy human individuals. Libraries were prepared by immunoSEQ multiplex PCR; TCRdb keeps only in-frame clonotypes and omits some of them. The sample contains hundreds of thousands of clones, about 95% of which appear only once. Sequencing input: naive CD8+ T cells sorted from blood. Source of these receptors: a woman in her 30s in good health. Each CDR3 is given with its conserved first and last residue. Each record gives: D gene, clone size, J gene, V gene, CDR3 DNA, CDR3 protein. The D gene is left open where the match is weak. Size tells how often a clone was seen (once, few, many) or the class of an expanded clone, and some rows leave it out.

>TRBD1|-|TRBJ1-4|TRBV28
TGTGCCAGCAGTTTCTTGTCACAGGGGGCGGAAAAACTGTTTTTT
CASSFLSQGAEKLFF
>TRBD2|-|TRBJ2-1|TRBV27
TGTGCCAGCAGTTTCGGAACTAGCGGGCACAATGAGCAGTTCTTC
CASSFGTSGHNEQFF
>-|-|TRBJ1-2|TRBV4-2
TGTGCCAGCAGCCAAGATGATTCGCGGGGGTGGGATGGCTACACCTTT
CASSQDDSRGWDGYTF
>-|-|TRBJ2-7|TRBV5-5
TGTGCCAGCAGCAGCGACGTTTCCTACGAGCAGTACTTC
CASSSDVSYEQYF
>TRBD2|-|TRBJ2-7|TRBV5-6
TGTGCCAGCAGCTCTACCCCTAGCGGGAGGCACTACGAGCAGTACTTC
CASSSTPSGRHYEQYF
>TRBD2|-|TRBJ2-1|TRBV7-6
TGTGCCAGCAGCTTTTTACTAGCGGGAGTACGGAATGAGCAGTTCTTC
CASSFLLAGVRNEQFF
>-|-|TRBJ1-5|TRBV7-8
TGTGCCAGCAGCGTAGAGTTACCTCAGCCCCAGCATTTT
CASSVELPQPQHF
>-|-|TRBJ2-1|TRBV10-1
TGCGCCAGCAGTGAGTCGATCGGCAATGAGCAGTTCTTC
CASSESIGNEQFF
>TRBD1|-|TRBJ1-2|TRBV2
TGTGCCAGCAGTGAATTGTCGTCGGTAGGGACAGGGAGCAACTATGGCTACACCTTC
CASSELSSVGTGSNYGYTF
>TRBD1|-|TRBJ1-4|TRBV19
TGTGCCAGTAGCCGGACAGGGGATAATGAAAAACTGTTTTTT
CASSRTGDNEKLFF
>-|-|TRBJ1-4|TRBV9
TGTGCCAGCAACCATCGGGAACAGAATGAAAAACTGTTTTTT
CASNHREQNEKLFF
>TRBD2|-|TRBJ2-1|TRBV6-5
TGTGCCAGCAGTCCGGGGGGGAGTCCCGATGAGCAGTTCTTC
CASSPGGSPDEQFF
>-|-|TRBJ1-1|TRBV28
TGTGCCAGCAGTTTATTCCCCGGAAAGGGGACTGAAGCTTTCTTT
CASSLFPGKGTEAFF
>-|-|TRBJ2-7|TRBV5-4
TGTGCCAGCAGCTCGGCTAGCGACTACGAGCAGTACTTC
CASSSASDYEQYF
>-|-|TRBJ2-5|TRBV10-3
TGTGCCATCAGTGAGAGGGCCGGGTGGGGAGAAGAGACCCAGTACTTC
CAISERAGWGEETQYF
>TRBD2|-|TRBJ2-7|TRBV27
TGTGCCAGCCTTGGACTAGCTCGCGAGCAGTACTTC
CASLGLAREQYF
>-|-|TRBJ2-5|TRBV4-1
TGCGCCAGCAGCCAAGCCTGGAAGGGGCAGGAGCAGTACTTC
CASSQAWKGQEQYF
>TRBD2|-|TRBJ2-5|TRBV7-8
TGTGCCAGCAGCCCCCGACTAGCGTCAGAGACCCAGTACTTC
CASSPRLASETQYF
>-|-|TRBJ2-7|TRBV27
TGTGCCAGCAGTCCCCTCACAGGCCGCGACGAGCAGTACTTC
CASSPLTGRDEQYF
>TRBD1|-|TRBJ1-2|TRBV2
TGTGCCAGGGACACGGGACAGGGCTGGGGCTACACCTTC
CARDTGQGWGYTF
>TRBD2|-|TRBJ2-1|TRBV19
TGTGCCAGTAGTATAGTGCTAGCGGGAAATTACAATGAGCAGTTCTTC
CASSIVLAGNYNEQFF
>-|once|TRBJ2-5|TRBV9
TGTGCCAGCAGCCCCGGGACAATACTACTCCAAGAGACCCAGTACTTC
CASSPGTILLQETQYF
>-|once|TRBJ2-4|TRBV25-1
TGTGCCAGCAGTGACTGGGCAGAAGCCAAAAACATTCAGTACTTC
CASSDWAEAKNIQYF
>-|-|TRBJ1-5|TRBV13
TGTGCCAGCAGCTTAAGGGGCCTATTCAAAATTTATCAGCCCCAGCATTTT
CASSLRGLFKIYQPQHF
>TRBD2|-|TRBJ2-1|TRBV27
TGTGCCAGCATCCGGGGGGATGAGCAGTTCTTC
CASIRGDEQFF
>TRBD1|-|TRBJ1-1|TRBV13
TGTGCCAGCAGCTCTCAGACAGGGCCAACTGAAGCTTTCTTT
CASSSQTGPTEAFF
>-|-|TRBJ2-6|TRBV27
TGTGCCAGCAGTTTAATTCGCATAGAGGGACATTCCTCCAATGGGGCCAACGTCCTGACTTTC
CASSLIRIEGHSSNGANVLTF
>-|-|TRBJ1-2|TRBV7-9
TGTGCCAGCACCGCGGACAAGCTGTACTTCTCGGGTGGCTACACCTTC
CASTADKLYFSGGYTF
>-|once|TRBJ1-5|TRBV2
TGTGCCAGCAGCGCATGGAGGGAAGGCGACAATCAGCCCCAGCATTTT
CASSAWREGDNQPQHF